Listed below are T cell receptor beta chains from one sample, sequenced in a study of cytomegalovirus exposure and HLA in healthy donors. The repertoire was sequenced with immunoSEQ multiplex PCR; TCRdb's copy has only in-frame clones and lacks some. The repertoire has fewer than 150,000 clones, about 80% of them found once; the top ten carry under 4.5%. Sequencing was performed on PBMCs. All receptors come from a man younger than 30 in good health and CMV-seronegative. The CDR3 runs from the conserved cysteine through the conserved F or W. D genes are given only for firm matches.

j_gene: TRBJ2-7; d_gene: TRBD1; v_gene: TRBV6-6; CDR3aa: CASTQLGTGGDEQYF
j_gene: TRBJ2-3; d_gene: -; v_gene: TRBV14; CDR3aa: CASSQRGSDTQYF
j_gene: TRBJ2-7; d_gene: TRBD1; v_gene: TRBV2; CDR3aa: CASSWDRATYEQYF
j_gene: TRBJ2-7; d_gene: -; v_gene: TRBV15; CDR3aa: CATSGGLNTYEQYF
j_gene: TRBJ2-3; d_gene: -; v_gene: TRBV10-1; CDR3aa: CASSEFSRVRGDTQYF
j_gene: TRBJ1-2; d_gene: -; v_gene: TRBV28; CDR3aa: CASSFVRGSIGYTF
j_gene: TRBJ2-7; d_gene: -; v_gene: TRBV5-1; CDR3aa: CASSFQRTDSVYEQYF
j_gene: TRBJ1-1; d_gene: -; v_gene: TRBV7-6; CDR3aa: CASRDTGSTEAFF
j_gene: TRBJ2-3; d_gene: TRBD1; v_gene: TRBV7-3; CDR3aa: CASSLQGVPDTQYF
j_gene: TRBJ2-5; d_gene: -; v_gene: TRBV5-6; CDR3aa: CASSLARYSQETQYF
j_gene: TRBJ1-2; d_gene: -; v_gene: TRBV7-6; CDR3aa: CASSPRDIAEFTF